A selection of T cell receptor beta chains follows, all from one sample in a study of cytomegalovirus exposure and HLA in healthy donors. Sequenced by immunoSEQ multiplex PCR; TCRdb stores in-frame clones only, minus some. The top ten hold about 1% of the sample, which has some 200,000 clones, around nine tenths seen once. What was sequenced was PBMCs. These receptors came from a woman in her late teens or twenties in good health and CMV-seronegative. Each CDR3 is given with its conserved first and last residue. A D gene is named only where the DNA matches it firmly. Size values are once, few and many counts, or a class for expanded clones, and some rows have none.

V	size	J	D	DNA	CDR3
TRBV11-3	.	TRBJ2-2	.	TGTGCCAGCAGCGCAGGAGGACAGTGGAACACCGGGGAGCTGTTTTTT	CASSAGGQWNTGELFF
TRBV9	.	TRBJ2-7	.	TGTGCCAGCAGCGTGGGACAAAACTACGAGCAGTACTTC	CASSVGQNYEQYF
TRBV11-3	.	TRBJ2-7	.	TGTGCCAGCAGCTTAGGGGCAGGGGTCGAGCAGTACTTC	CASSLGAGVEQYF
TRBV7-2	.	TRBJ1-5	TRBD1	TGTGCCAGCAGCTTAAACGGACAGGGTCCTCTTGGGAATCAGCCCCAGCATTTT	CASSLNGQGPLGNQPQHF
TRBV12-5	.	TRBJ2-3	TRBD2	TGTGCTAGTGGTTTGGTACGGGGGGGACCCTCAGCTACGCAGTATTTT	CASGLVRGGPSATQYF
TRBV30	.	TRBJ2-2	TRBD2	TGTGCCTGGAGGGGACTAGCGGGAGTATCCGGGGAGCTGTTTTTT	CAWRGLAGVSGELFF
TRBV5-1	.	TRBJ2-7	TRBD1	TGCGCCAGCAGCCCATTGACAGGGGGAGGCTCCTACGAGCAGTACTTC	CASSPLTGGGSYEQYF
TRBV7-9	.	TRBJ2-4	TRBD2	TGTGCCAGCAGCTTAGCGGCTAGCGGCGTCCTGGGGGCCAAAAACATTCAGTACTTC	CASSLAASGVLGAKNIQYF
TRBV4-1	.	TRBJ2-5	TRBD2	TGCGCCAGCAGCCAAGTACCCCTAGCGGTACAAGAGACCCAGTACTTC	CASSQVPLAVQETQYF
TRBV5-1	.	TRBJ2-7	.	TGCGCCAGCAGCTTGATGGGCCTAACGTCCCACGAGCAGTACTTC	CASSLMGLTSHEQYF
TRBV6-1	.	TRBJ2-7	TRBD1	TGTGCCAGCAGAAAAAGACAGGGTAAGGGATACGAGCAGTACTTC	CASRKRQGKGYEQYF
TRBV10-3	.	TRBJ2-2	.	TGTGCCGGAAGGTCTAGCGCCACCGGGGAGCTGTTTTTT	CAGRSSATGELFF
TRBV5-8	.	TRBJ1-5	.	TGTGCCAGCAGCGTACGTCACAGCCCAGTTGGGCCCCAGCATTTT	CASSVRHSPVGPQHF
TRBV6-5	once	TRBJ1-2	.	TGTGCCAGCAGCTATGACAGTCGTTATGGCTACACCTTC	CASSYDSRYGYTF
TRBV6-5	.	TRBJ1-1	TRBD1	TGTGCCAGCAGTTCCAGGGGGCTCGTTGAAGCTTTCTTT	CASSSRGLVEAFF